The text below deals with one T cell receptor (beta chain). Antigen: not known. The data stem from a study of CD8 T cells in ankylosing spondylitis. Study observations and caveats: Ankylosing spondylitis blood appeared to be characterized by a TCR beta motif of about 8 highly homologous variants. Certain motif variants had earlier appeared in reactive arthritis synovial fluid and blood.

The V end lost 0 bases, the J end lost 8 bases, and 7 bases lay between the germline ends. The germline gives CDR1 SGHRS, CDR2 YFSETQ. CDR3 size: 12 residues. TCRdb re-derived calls from the 5' RACE reads in MiXCR, one entry per CDR3 protein. This table holds under 550,000 distinct CDR3 sequences, 25% to 30% found once. The chain employs TRBV5-1 and TRBJ2-3; no firm D call. The source of this sequence is a male donor with ankylosing spondylitis. Sequencing was carried out using blood, either unsorted or a sorted T cell fraction (not recorded which). This CDR3 reads CASSLEQTTQYF. The CDR3 nucleotides are TGCGCCAGCAGCTTGGAACAGACTACGCAGTATTTT.